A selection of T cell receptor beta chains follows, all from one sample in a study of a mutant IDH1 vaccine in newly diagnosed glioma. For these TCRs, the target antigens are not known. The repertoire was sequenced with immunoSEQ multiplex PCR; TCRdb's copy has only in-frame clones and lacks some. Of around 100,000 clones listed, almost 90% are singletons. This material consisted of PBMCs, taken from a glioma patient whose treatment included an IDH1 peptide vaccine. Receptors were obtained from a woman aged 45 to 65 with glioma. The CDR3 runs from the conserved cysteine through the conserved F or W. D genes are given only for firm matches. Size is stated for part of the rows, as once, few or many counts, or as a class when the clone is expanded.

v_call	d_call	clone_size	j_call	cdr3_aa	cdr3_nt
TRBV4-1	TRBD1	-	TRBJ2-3	CASSREGQGQRDTQYF	TGCGCCAGCAGCCGAGAGGGACAGGGACAAAGAGATACGCAGTATTTT
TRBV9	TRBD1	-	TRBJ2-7	CASSASDRGDEQYF	TGTGCCAGCAGCGCGTCTGACAGGGGAGACGAGCAGTACTTC
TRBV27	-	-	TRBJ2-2	CASSLRGDTGELFF	TGTGCCAGCAGTTTACGAGGGGACACCGGGGAGCTGTTTTTT
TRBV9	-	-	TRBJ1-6	CASSVGPDQGNSPLHF	TGTGCCAGCAGCGTGGGACCCGATCAAGGAAATTCACCCCTCCACTTT
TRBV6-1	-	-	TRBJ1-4	CASSSTPSNEKLFF	TGTGCCAGCAGTTCGACTCCCAGTAATGAAAAACTGTTTTTT
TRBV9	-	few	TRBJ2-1	CAGSTSDQSEQFF	TGTGCCGGGTCGACTAGTGATCAGAGTGAGCAGTTCTTC
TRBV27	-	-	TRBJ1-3	CASRSGWGHDSGNTIYF	TGTGCCAGCAGATCTGGGTGGGGGCACGACTCTGGAAACACCATATATTTT
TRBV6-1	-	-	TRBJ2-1	CASSERASSYNEQFF	TGTGCCAGCAGTGAGCGGGCTAGCTCCTACAATGAGCAGTTCTTC
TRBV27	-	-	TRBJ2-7	CASSPTQLAPEQYF	TGTGCCAGCAGTCCCACCCAACTAGCCCCCGAGCAGTACTTC
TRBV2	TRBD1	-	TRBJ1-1	CASSWDRGVNTEAFF	TGTGCCAGCAGTTGGGACAGAGGGGTGAACACTGAAGCTTTCTTT
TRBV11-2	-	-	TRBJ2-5	CASSRRTEQETQYF	TGTGCCAGCAGCAGAAGGACGGAGCAAGAGACCCAGTACTTC
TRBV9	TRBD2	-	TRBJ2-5	CASSARGGETQYF	TGTGCCAGCAGCGCTCGGGGAGGGGAGACCCAGTACTTC
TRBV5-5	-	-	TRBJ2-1	CASSPQVGNEQFF	TGTGCCAGCAGCCCGCAGGTGGGCAATGAGCAGTTCTTC
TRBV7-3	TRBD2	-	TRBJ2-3	CASSLSLPRAGESTDTQYF	TGTGCCAGCAGCTTAAGCTTGCCCCGGGCGGGAGAGAGCACAGATACGCAGTATTTT
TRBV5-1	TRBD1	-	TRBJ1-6	CASSLGAGGKNSPLHF	TGCGCCAGCAGCCTAGGGGCAGGGGGCAAAAATTCACCCCTCCACTTT
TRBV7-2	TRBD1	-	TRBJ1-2	CASSPDREDGYTF	TGTGCCAGCAGCCCCGACAGGGAAGATGGCTACACCTTC
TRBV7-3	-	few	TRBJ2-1	CASSLGATSEQFF	TGTGCCAGCAGCTTAGGCGCGACAAGCGAGCAGTTCTTC
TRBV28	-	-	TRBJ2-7	CASSTQAPELQYF	TGTGCCAGCAGTACTCAGGCCCCAGAGTTGCAGTACTTC
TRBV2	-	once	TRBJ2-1	CASSREVYNEQFF	TGTGCCAGCAGTAGGGAGGTCTACAATGAGCAGTTCTTC
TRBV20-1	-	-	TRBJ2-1	CSAVNNEQFF	TGCAGTGCCGTAAACAATGAGCAGTTCTTC
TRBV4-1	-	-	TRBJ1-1	CASSQDRDGTEAFF	TGCGCCAGCAGCCAAGACAGGGATGGCACTGAAGCTTTCTTT
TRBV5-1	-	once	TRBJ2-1	CASSSSRESSYNEQFF	TGCGCCAGCAGCTCGTCCAGGGAGAGCTCCTACAATGAGCAGTTCTTC
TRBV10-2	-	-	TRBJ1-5	CASSESIRVNQPQHF	TGCGCCAGCAGTGAGTCGATAAGGGTCAATCAGCCCCAGCATTTT
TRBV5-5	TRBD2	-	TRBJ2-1	CASSWGLALYNEQFF	TGTGCCAGCAGCTGGGGACTAGCGCTCTACAATGAGCAGTTCTTC
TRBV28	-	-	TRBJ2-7	CASSLYSHEQYF	TGTGCCAGCAGTTTGTATTCCCACGAGCAGTACTTC
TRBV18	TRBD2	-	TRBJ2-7	CASSKPSGRAFSNEQYF	TGTGCCAGCTCTAAACCGAGCGGGAGGGCCTTTTCGAACGAGCAGTACTTC
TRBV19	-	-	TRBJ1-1	CASSSPRGPMNTEAFF	TGTGCCAGTAGTTCACCTCGGGGGCCCATGAACACTGAAGCTTTCTTT
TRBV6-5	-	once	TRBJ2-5	CASSYSAGTGDPKYF	TGTGCCAGCAGTTACTCCGCGGGAACAGGGGATCCCAAGTACTTC